Listed below are T cell receptor beta chains from one sample, sequenced in a study of T-cell memory formation after mild COVID-19. TCRdb independently ran MiXCR on the 5' RACE reads; one entry per CDR3 protein. The data contain under 300,000 distinct CDR3 sequences, 8% to 10% of them singletons. The sequenced sample consisted of PBMCs or a T cell subset sorted from them (not recorded which). The receptors come from a young man who had mild COVID-19 (a few samples of this study predate the infection). Cell type and time point are not known. CDR3s leave out the opening cysteine and the closing phenylalanine or tryptophan.

TRBV5-1,TRBJ2-3,15,ASSLALGGGGTDTQY
TRBV3-1,TRBJ1-1,12,ASSPLRAGGEAF
TRBV7-2,TRBJ2-3,12,ASSTGHDTDTQY
TRBV12-3/TRBV12-4,TRBJ2-4,10,ATSPAKNIQY
TRBV4-3,TRBJ2-2,13,ASSQEAAGTGELF
TRBV5-1,TRBJ2-3,13,ASRTGSGSLDTQY
TRBV6-2/TRBV6-3,TRBJ2-2,13,ASSYSFTAFKELF
TRBV29-1,TRBJ1-2,12,SVEEGPVGGGYT
TRBV5-8,TRBJ2-1,13,ASSLRGGRDNEQF
TRBV10-2,TRBJ1-4,14,ASSAVGGRGGEKLF
TRBV19,TRBJ2-2,12,ASSSTADTGELF
TRBV27,TRBJ2-2,14,ASSLGQRRTTGELF
TRBV7-9,TRBJ2-5,15,ASSLGTSGVGHQTQY
TRBV6-5,TRBJ1-5,14,ASSSQPTGRYQPQH
TRBV7-9,TRBJ2-3,10,ASRGGTDTQY
TRBV28,TRBJ2-3,12,ASSSPGQADTQY
TRBV29-1,TRBJ2-6,14,SVERWDPTGANVLT
TRBV12-3/TRBV12-4,TRBJ1-1,14,ASSRGLGRLDTEAF
TRBV5-1,TRBJ1-4,13,ASSGPGATNEKLF
TRBV5-6,TRBJ2-5,13,ASSFRSTRGETQY
TRBV5-1,TRBJ2-1,12,ASSLAYTGGLQF
TRBV6-1,TRBJ1-1,13,ASSEYTGLDTEAF
TRBV24-1,TRBJ2-2,15,ATSDPDRAANTGELF
TRBV2,TRBJ2-7,13,ASSESSSSSYEQY
TRBV5-1,TRBJ1-5,12,ASSRGPEVQPQH
TRBV12-3/TRBV12-4,TRBJ1-1,10,ASSSRHTEAF
TRBV20-1,TRBJ1-1,10,SAREGFTEAF
TRBV19,TRBJ1-5,13,ASIQAIDSNQPQH